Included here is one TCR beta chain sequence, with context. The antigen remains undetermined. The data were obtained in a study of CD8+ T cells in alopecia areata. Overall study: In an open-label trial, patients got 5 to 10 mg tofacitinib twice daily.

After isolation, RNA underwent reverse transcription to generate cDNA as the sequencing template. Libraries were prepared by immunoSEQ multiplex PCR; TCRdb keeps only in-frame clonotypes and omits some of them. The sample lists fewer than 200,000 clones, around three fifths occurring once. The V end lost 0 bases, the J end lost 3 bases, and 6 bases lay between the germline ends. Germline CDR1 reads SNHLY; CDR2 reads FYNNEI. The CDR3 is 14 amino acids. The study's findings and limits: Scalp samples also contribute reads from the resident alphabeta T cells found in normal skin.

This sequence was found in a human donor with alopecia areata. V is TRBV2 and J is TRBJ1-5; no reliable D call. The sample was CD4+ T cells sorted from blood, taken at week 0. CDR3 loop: CASSEAFSNQPQHF. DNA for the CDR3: TGTGCCAGCAGTGAAGCGTTTTCCAATCAGCCCCAGCATTTT. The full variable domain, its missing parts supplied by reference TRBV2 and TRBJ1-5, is EPEVTQTPSHQVTQMGQEVILRCVPISNHLYFYWYRQILGQKVEFLVSFYNNEISEKSEIFDDQFSVERPDGSNFTLKIRSTKLEDSAMYFCASSEAFSNQPQHFGDGTRLSIL.